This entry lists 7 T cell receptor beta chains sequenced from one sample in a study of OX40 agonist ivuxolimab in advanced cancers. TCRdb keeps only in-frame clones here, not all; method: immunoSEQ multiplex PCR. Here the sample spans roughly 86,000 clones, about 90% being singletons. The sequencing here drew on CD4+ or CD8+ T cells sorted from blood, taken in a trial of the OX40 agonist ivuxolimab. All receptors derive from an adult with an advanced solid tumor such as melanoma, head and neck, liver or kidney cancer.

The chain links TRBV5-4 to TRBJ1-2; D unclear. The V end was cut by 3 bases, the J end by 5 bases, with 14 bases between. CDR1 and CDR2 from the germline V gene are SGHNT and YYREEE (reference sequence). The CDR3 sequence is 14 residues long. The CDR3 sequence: CASSSFLDQYGYTF. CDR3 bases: TGTGCCAGCAGCTCCTTTCTAGACCAATATGGCTACACCTTC.

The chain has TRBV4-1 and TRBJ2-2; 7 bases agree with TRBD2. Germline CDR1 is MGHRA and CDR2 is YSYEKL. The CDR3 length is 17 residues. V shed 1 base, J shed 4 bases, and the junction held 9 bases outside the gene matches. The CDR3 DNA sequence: TGCGCCAGCAGCCAAGGTGGCGGGAGTCGGGTCACCGGGGAGCTGTTTTTT. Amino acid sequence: CASSQGGGSRVTGELFF.

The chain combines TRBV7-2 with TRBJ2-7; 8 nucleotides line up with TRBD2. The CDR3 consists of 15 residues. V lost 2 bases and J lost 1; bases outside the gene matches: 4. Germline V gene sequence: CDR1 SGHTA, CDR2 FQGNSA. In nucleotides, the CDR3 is TGTGCCAGCAGCTTAATGAGCGGGGGTTCCTACGAGCAGTACTTC. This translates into CASSLMSGGSYEQYF. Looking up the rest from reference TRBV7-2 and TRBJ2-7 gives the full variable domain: GAGVSQSPSNKVTEKGKDVELRCDPISGHTALYWYRQSLGQGLEFLIYFQGNSAPDKSGLPSDRFSAERTGGSVSTLTIQRTQQEDSAVYLCASSLMSGGSYEQYFGPGTRLTVT.

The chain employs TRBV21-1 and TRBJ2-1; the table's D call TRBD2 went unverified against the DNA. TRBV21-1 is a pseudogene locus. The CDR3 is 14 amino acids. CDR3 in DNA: TGTGCCAGCAGCCACTCGAGCTCCTACAATGAGCAGTTCTTC. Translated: CASSHSSSYNEQFF.

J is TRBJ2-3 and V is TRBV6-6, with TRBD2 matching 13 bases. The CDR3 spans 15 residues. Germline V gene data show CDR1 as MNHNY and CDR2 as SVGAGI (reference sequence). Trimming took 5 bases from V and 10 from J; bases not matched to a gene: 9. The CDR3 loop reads CASSPLAGGASAQYF. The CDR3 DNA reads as TGTGCCAGCAGTCCACTAGCGGGGGGGGCCTCAGCGCAGTATTTT.

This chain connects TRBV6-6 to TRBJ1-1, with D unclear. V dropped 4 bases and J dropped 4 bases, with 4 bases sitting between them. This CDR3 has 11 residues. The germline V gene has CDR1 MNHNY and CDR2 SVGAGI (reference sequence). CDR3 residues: CASSWATEAFF. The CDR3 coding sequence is TGTGCCAGCAGTTGGGCCACTGAAGCTTTCTTT.

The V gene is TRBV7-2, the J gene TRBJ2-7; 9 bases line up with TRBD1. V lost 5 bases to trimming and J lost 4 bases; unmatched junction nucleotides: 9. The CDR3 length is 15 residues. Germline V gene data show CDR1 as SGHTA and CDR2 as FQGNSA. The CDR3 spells CASSLWTGESYEQYF. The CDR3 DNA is TGTGCCAGCAGCCTGTGGACAGGGGAATCGTACGAGCAGTACTTC.